This is a list of T cell receptor beta chains from one sample in a study of blood T cells in healthy people across ages. Each CDR3 protein is one row after TCRdb ran MiXCR on the 5' RACE reads. The sample has roughly 2 million distinct CDR3 sequences, 49% seen once. Sample: blood. These receptors all stem from a middle-aged woman in good health. Both conserved end residues are part of each CDR3. D genes are given only for firm matches. Clone size is not always given. Where it is, it says once, few, many or a class for expanded clones.

J,V,D,size,DNA,CDR3
TRBJ1-2,TRBV24-1,.,few,TGTGCCACCAGTGATTACAAGGGATCGAGAAGTATCGATGGCTACACCTTC,CATSDYKGSRSIDGYTF
TRBJ2-7,TRBV4-1,.,.,TGCGCCAGCAGATCCCCGGGGTTTGGCGACGAGCAGTACTTC,CASRSPGFGDEQYF
TRBJ2-4,TRBV7-2,TRBD2,few,TGTGCCAGCAGCCCTCTAGCGGGGGGGCCGGCCAAAAACATTCAGTACTTC,CASSPLAGGPAKNIQYF
TRBJ2-5,TRBV12-3/TRBV12-4,.,.,TGTGCCAGCAGGGACGAGTGGGAAGAGACCCAGTACTTC,CASRDEWEETQYF
TRBJ2-1,TRBV7-6,.,.,TGTGCCAGCAGCGTTTTAGGGAGTCACAATGAGCAGTTCTTC,CASSVLGSHNEQFF
TRBJ2-1,TRBV6-2/TRBV6-3,TRBD2,.,TGTGCCAGCAGCCGCCTAGCGGGGGTATACAATGAGCAGTTCTTC,CASSRLAGVYNEQFF
TRBJ1-5,TRBV20-1,TRBD1,once,TGCAGTGCTAGAGATCATGGGACAGACAATCAGCCCCAGCATTTT,CSARDHGTDNQPQHF
TRBJ1-2,TRBV7-9,.,few,TGTGCCAGCAGCTTAACGAGTACTAACTATGGCTACACCTTC,CASSLTSTNYGYTF
TRBJ2-3,TRBV29-1,.,.,TGCAGCGCGACCCGAATCACAGATACGCAGTATTTT,CSATRITDTQYF
TRBJ2-1,TRBV7-8,.,few,TGTGCCAGCACTTTACCCCCCCAGGAGTATTACAATGAGCAGTTCTTC,CASTLPPQEYYNEQFF
TRBJ2-7,TRBV29-1,.,once,TGCAGCGTTGCAGCGAATTACAATGAGCAGTACTTC,CSVAANYNEQYF
TRBJ2-5,TRBV20-1,.,few,TGCAGTGCTAGAGATAACCGGGGGGCCCAAGAGACCCAGTACTTC,CSARDNRGAQETQYF
TRBJ2-7,TRBV20-1,TRBD2,.,TGCAGTGCTAGGCCACTAGCGGGGGGGCCGGGTGAGCAGTACTTC,CSARPLAGGPGEQYF
TRBJ2-7,TRBV7-2,.,few,TGTGCCAGCAGTCATAACACGAATCCCTTCTACGAGCAGTACTTC,CASSHNTNPFYEQYF
TRBJ2-3,TRBV7-2,TRBD2,.,TGTGCCAGCAGCCTGACTAGCGGGTACAGCACAGATACGCAGTATTTT,CASSLTSGYSTDTQYF
TRBJ2-1,TRBV12-3/TRBV12-4,.,.,TGTGCCAGCAGTTTAGCCCGGGGACCAGGGGGAGGTGAGCAGTTCTTC,CASSLARGPGGGEQFF
TRBJ2-4,TRBV7-2,TRBD2,.,TGTGCCAGCAGCCCGAGGAGGGAGGGTCTAGCCAAAAACATTCAGTACTTC,CASSPRREGLAKNIQYF
TRBJ2-5,TRBV3-1,.,.,TGTGCCAGCAGCCAAGAAACGGGACGTCAAGAGACCCAGTACTTC,CASSQETGRQETQYF
TRBJ2-5,TRBV2,.,.,TGTGCCAGCAGTGCGGGGGTCCACCCGTTCCAAGAGACCCAGTACTTC,CASSAGVHPFQETQYF
TRBJ1-2,TRBV27,.,.,TGTGCCAGCAGTCCCACGGCGGAGGGATACTATGGCTACACCTTC,CASSPTAEGYYGYTF
TRBJ1-4,TRBV11-1,TRBD1,once,TGTGCCAGCAGCCTAAGACCCGGGACAGGCGAAAAACTGTTTTTT,CASSLRPGTGEKLFF
TRBJ2-7,TRBV13,.,.,TGTGCCAGCAGCTCCCAACTCGGAGCCTACGAGCAGTACTTC,CASSSQLGAYEQYF
TRBJ2-5,TRBV6-5,.,few,TGTGCCAGCGGGGGGATCGGCGAGAGGGAGACCCAGTACTTC,CASGGIGERETQYF
TRBJ1-2,TRBV2,.,.,TGTGCCAGCAGGACAGATCCTAACTATGGCTACACCTTC,CASRTDPNYGYTF
TRBJ2-3,TRBV29-1,TRBD1,few,TGCAGCGTTGACAGGGGGCTCGCAGATACGCAGTATTTT,CSVDRGLADTQYF
TRBJ2-1,TRBV4-2,.,.,TGTGCCAGCAGCCAAGAGGTTGGGGGCTCCTACAATGAGCAGTTCTTC,CASSQEVGGSYNEQFF
TRBJ2-1,TRBV10-2,.,.,TGCGCCAGCAGTGAGTCGGGGGCCTGGGATGAGCAGTTCTTC,CASSESGAWDEQFF
TRBJ2-1,TRBV27,.,.,TGTGCCGGGGGTCCCCCACCGGGTGAGCAGTTCTTC,CAGGPPPGEQFF
TRBJ2-5,TRBV2,.,.,TGTGCCAGCAGTGAAAAGGCACTAGCCGAAAACTTGGAGACCCAGTACTTC,CASSEKALAENLETQYF
TRBJ2-3,TRBV7-8,.,few,TGTGCCAGCAGCCCCGTTCAGGTGGGCACAGATACGCAGTATTTT,CASSPVQVGTDTQYF
TRBJ2-7,TRBV7-2,TRBD1,few,TGTGCCAGCAGCCAGACCGGGACAGGAGATTACGAGCAGTACTTC,CASSQTGTGDYEQYF
TRBJ1-1,TRBV4-2,.,.,TGTGCCAGCAGCCAAGAAGGTAGGGGGTCTGAAGCTTTCTTT,CASSQEGRGSEAFF
TRBJ2-7,TRBV6-5,.,few,TGTGCCAGCAGTCCAGATAGCCTTTCCTACGAGCAGTACTTC,CASSPDSLSYEQYF
TRBJ2-7,TRBV1,.,.,TGCACCAGCAAAACAGCCTCCTACGAGCAGTACTTC,CTSKTASYEQYF
TRBJ2-5,TRBV2,.,.,TGTGCCAGCAGTGAACCCCTGGTCGAGACCCAGTACTTC,CASSEPLVETQYF
TRBJ1-4,TRBV20-1,.,few,TGCAGTGCTATGGAGATTAATGGAAAACTGTTTTTT,CSAMEINGKLFF
TRBJ2-4,TRBV20-1,.,.,TGCAGTGCTAGAGACGCCAGAAGGGTTGACATTCAGTACTTC,CSARDARRVDIQYF
TRBJ2-2,TRBV20-1,.,.,TGCAGTGCTAGAGATGGCCGGGGCGCCGGGGAGCTGTTTTTT,CSARDGRGAGELFF
TRBJ1-2,TRBV12-3/TRBV12-4,TRBD1,.,TGTGCCAGCAGTTTGAGGCACGGGACAGCGGAATATGGCTACACCTTC,CASSLRHGTAEYGYTF
TRBJ2-4,TRBV20-1,.,.,TGCAGTGCTAGAGTTTGGCTTCTCCAAGACCTAGCCAAAAACATTCAGTACTTC,CSARVWLLQDLAKNIQYF
TRBJ2-3,TRBV5-1,.,.,TGCGCCAGCAGATATCGGCTCACAGATACGCAGTATTTT,CASRYRLTDTQYF